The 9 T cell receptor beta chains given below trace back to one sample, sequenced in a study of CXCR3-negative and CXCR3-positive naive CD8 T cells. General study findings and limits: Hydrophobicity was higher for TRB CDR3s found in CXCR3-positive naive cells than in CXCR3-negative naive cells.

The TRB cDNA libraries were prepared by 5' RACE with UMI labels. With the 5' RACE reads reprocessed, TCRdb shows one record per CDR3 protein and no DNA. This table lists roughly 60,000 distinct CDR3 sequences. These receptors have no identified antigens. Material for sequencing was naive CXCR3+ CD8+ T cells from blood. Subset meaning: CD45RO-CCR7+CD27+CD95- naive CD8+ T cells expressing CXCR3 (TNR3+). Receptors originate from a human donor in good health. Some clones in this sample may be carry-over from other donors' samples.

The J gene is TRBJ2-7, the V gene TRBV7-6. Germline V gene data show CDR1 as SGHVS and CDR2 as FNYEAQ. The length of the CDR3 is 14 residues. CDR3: CASSPSANSYEQYF.

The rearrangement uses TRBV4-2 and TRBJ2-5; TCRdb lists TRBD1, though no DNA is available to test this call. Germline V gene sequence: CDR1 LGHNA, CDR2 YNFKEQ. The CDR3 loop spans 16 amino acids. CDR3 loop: CASSQTMGLMEETQYF.

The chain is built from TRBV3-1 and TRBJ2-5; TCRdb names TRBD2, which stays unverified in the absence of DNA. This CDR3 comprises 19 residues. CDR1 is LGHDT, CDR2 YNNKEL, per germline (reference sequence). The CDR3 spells CASSQDLSDAGGLGKTQYF.

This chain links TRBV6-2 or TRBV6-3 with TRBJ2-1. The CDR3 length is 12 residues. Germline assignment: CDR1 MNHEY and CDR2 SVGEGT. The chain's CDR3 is CASSYSTSGQFF.

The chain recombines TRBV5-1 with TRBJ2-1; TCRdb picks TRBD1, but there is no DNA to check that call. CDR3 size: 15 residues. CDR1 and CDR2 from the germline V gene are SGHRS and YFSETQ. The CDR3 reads CASSLRQGLVNEQFF.

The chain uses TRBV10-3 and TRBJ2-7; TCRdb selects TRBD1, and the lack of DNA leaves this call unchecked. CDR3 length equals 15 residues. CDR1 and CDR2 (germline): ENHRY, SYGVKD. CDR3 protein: CAIGSRQGGRYEQYF.

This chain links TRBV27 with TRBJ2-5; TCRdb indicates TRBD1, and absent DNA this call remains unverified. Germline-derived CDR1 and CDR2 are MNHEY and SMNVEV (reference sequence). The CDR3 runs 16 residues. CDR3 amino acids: CASSAPGGLRWETQYF.

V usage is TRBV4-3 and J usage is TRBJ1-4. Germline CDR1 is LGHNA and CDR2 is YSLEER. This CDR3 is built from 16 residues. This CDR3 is CASSQGVVATNEKLFF.

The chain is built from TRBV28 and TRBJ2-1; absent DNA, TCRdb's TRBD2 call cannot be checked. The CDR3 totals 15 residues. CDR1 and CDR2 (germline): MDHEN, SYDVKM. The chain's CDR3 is CASSLPTSSYNEQFF.